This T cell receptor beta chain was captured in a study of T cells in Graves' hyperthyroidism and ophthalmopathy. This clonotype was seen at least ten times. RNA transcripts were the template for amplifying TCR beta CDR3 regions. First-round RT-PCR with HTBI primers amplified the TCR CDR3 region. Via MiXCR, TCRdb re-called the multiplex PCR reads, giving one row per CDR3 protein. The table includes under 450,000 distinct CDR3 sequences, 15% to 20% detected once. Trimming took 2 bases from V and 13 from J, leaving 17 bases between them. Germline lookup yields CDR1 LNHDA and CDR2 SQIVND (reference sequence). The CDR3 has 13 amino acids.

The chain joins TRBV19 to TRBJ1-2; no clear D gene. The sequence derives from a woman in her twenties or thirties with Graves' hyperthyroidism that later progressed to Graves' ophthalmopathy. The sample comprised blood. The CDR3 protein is CASSILTDSSSTF. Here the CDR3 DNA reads TGTGCCAGTAGTATACTCACGGACTCGAGCTCCACCTTC.